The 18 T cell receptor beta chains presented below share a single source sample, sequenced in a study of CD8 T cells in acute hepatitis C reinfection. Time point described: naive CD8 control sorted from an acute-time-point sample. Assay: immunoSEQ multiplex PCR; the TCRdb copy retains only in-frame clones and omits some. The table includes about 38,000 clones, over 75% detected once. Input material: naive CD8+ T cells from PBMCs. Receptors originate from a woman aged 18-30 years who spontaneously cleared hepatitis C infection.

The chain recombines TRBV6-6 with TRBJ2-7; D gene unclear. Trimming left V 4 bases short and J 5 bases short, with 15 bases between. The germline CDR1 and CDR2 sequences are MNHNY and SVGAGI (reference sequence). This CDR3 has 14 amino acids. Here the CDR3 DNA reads TGTGCCAGCAGTTCTATCCAGGCCACACACGAGCAGTACTTC. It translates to CASSSIQATHEQYF.

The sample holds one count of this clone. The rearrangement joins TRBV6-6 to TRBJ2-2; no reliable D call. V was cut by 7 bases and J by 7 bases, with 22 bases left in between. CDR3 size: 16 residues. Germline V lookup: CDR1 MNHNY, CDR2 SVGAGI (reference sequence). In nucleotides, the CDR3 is TGTGCCAGCACCACAAGACCCGGCTCGACGCACGGGGAGCTGTTTTTT. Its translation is CASTTRPGSTHGELFF.

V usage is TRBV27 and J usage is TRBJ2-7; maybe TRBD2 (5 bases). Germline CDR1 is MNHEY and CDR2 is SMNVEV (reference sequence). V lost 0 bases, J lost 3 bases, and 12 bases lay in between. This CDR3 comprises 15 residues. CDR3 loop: CASSLSMDWNYEQYF. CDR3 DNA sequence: TGTGCCAGCAGTTTATCGATGGACTGGAACTACGAGCAGTACTTC.

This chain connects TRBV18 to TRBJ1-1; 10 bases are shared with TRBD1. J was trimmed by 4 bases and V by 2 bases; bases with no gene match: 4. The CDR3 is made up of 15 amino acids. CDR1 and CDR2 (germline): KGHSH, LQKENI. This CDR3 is CASSPETGGVTEAFF. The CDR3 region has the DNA TGTGCCAGCTCACCAGAGACAGGGGGCGTCACTGAAGCTTTCTTT.

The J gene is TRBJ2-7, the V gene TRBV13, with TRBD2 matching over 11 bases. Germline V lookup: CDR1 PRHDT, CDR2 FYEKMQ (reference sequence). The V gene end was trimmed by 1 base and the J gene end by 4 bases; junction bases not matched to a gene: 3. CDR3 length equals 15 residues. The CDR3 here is CASSLVLAGGYEQYF. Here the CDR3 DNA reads TGTGCCAGCAGCTTAGTGCTAGCGGGGGGATACGAGCAGTACTTC.

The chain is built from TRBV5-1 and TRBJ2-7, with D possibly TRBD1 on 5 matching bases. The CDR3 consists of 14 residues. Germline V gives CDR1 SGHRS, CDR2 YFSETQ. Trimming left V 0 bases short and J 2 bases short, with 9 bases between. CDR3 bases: TGCGCCAGCAGCTTGGTCAAGGGGACCTACGAGCAGTACTTC. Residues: CASSLVKGTYEQYF.

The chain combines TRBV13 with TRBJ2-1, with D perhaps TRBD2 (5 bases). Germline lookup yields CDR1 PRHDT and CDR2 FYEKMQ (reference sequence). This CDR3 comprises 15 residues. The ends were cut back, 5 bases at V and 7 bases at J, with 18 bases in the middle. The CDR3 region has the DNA TGTGCCAGCAGCCGACGACCTAGCCCGCCAAATGAGCAGTTCTTC. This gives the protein CASSRRPSPPNEQFF.

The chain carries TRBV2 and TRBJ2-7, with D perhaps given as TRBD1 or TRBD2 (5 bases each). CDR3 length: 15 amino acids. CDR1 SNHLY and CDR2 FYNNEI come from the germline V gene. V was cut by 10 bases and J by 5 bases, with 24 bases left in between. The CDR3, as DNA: TGTGCCATCTTTCCCGGCCCGGGACGACGTAACGAGCAGTACTTC. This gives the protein CAIFPGPGRRNEQYF.

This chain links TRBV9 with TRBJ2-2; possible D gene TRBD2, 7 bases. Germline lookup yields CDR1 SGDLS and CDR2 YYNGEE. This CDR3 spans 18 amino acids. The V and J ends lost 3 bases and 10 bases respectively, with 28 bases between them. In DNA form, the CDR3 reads TGTGCCAGCAGCGCTCCCCAAGGGGCGGGAGAGGGGGTAGTGGAGCTGTTTTTT. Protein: CASSAPQGAGEGVVELFF. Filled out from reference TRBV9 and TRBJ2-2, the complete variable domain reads DSGVTQTPKHLITATGQRVTLRCSPRSGDLSVYWYQQSLDQGLQFLIQYYNGEERAKGNILERFSAQQFPDLHSELNLSSLELGDSALYFCASSAPQGAGEGVVELFFGEGSRLTVL.

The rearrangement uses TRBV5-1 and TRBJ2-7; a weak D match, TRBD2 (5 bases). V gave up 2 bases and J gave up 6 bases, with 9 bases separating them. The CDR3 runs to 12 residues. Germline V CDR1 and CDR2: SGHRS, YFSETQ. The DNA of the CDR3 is TGCGCCAGCAGCTTTCCTAGCAGCGAGCAGTACTTC. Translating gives CASSFPSSEQYF.

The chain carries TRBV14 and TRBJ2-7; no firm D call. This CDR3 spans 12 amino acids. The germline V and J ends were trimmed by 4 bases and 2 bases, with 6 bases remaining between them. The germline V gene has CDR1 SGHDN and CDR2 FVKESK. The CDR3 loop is CASSLGTYEQYF. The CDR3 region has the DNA TGTGCCAGCAGCCTTGGGACCTACGAGCAGTACTTC.

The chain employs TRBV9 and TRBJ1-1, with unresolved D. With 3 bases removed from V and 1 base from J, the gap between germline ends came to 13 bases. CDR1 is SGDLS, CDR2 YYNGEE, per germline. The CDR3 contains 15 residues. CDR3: CASSEGVNPNTEAFF. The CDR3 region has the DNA TGTGCCAGCAGCGAAGGTGTAAATCCGAACACTGAAGCTTTCTTT. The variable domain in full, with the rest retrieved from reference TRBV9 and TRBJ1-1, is DSGVTQTPKHLITATGQRVTLRCSPRSGDLSVYWYQQSLDQGLQFLIQYYNGEERAKGNILERFSAQQFPDLHSELNLSSLELGDSALYFCASSEGVNPNTEAFFGQGTRLTVV.

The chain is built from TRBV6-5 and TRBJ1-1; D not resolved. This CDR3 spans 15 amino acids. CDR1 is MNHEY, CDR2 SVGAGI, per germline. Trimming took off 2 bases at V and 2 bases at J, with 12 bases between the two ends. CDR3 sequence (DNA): TGTGCCAGCAGTTACGAGGAGGGTAGAAACACTGAAGCTTTCTTT. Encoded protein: CASSYEEGRNTEAFF.

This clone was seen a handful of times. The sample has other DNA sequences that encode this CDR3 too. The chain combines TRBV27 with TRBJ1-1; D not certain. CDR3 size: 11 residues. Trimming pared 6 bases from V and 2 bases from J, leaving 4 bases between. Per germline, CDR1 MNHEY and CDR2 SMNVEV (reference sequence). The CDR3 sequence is CASRYNTEAFF. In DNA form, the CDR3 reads TGTGCCAGCAGGTACAACACTGAAGCTTTCTTT.

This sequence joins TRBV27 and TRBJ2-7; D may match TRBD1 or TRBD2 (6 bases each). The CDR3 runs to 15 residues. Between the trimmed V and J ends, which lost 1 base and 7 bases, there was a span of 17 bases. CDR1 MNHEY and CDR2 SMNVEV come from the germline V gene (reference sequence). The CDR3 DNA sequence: TGTGCCAGCAGTTTATGGAAGACTGGGGGGCTGGAGCAGTACTTC. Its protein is CASSLWKTGGLEQYF.

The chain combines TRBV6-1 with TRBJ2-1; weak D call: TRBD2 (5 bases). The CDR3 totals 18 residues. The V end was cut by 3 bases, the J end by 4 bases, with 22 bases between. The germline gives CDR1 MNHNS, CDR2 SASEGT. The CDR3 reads CASSDRPDRGFVYNEQFF. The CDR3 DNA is TGTGCCAGCAGTGATAGACCCGACCGGGGTTTCGTTTACAATGAGCAGTTCTTC.

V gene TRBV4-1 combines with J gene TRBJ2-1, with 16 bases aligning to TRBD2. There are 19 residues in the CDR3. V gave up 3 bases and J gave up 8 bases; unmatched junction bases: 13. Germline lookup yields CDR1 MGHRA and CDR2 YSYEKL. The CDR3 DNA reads TGCGCCAGCAGCCACCCGGGACTAGCGGGAGGGTCTAGGGGCGATGAGCAGTTCTTC. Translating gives CASSHPGLAGGSRGDEQFF.

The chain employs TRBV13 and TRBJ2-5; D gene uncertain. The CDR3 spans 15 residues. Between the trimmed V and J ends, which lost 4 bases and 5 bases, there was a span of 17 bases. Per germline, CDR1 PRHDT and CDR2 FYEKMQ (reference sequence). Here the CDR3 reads CASSSWTHSGETQYF. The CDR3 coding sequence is TGTGCCAGCAGCTCGTGGACCCATTCCGGGGAGACCCAGTACTTC.